These 14 T cell receptor beta chains came from one sample sequenced in a study of T cell repertoires in cytomegalovirus infection. MiXCR, applied by TCRdb to the reads, yields one record per CDR3 protein. This sample has fewer than 700,000 distinct CDR3 sequences, with more than 20% found just once. Sequencing used CD8+ T cells from PBMCs. The receptors originated from a human donor in good health (CMV status not recorded). Some clones in this sample may be carry-over from other donors' samples.

The CDR3 spells CASSTRTGVRNSPLHF. DNA for the CDR3: TGTGCCAGCAGTACCCGGACAGGGGTTAGGAATTCACCCCTCCACTTT. The chain joins TRBV28 to TRBJ1-6; 9 positions match TRBD1. CDR3 size: 16 residues. Germline trimming cut 5 bases from V and 7 bases from J; bases unmatched to any gene: 9. Germline V lookup: CDR1 MDHEN, CDR2 SYDVKM. The complete variable domain, with remaining parts taken from reference TRBV28 and TRBJ1-6, reads DVKVTQSSRYLVKRTGEKVFLECVQDMDHENMFWYRQDPGLGLRLIYFSYDVKMKEKGDIPEGYSVSREKKERFSLILESASTNQTSMYLCASSTRTGVRNSPLHFGNGTRLTVT.

This clonotype was seen more than once but under ten times. V gene TRBV20-1 combines with J gene TRBJ1-2; D is undetermined. The CDR3 spans 13 residues. Trimming removed 5 bases from V and 5 bases from J, with 15 bases in between. Germline CDR1 reads DFQATT; CDR2 reads SNEGSKA (reference sequence). CDR3 coding DNA: TGCAGTGCTCCGGCGGGTGGATTATATGGCTACACCTTC. It codes for CSAPAGGLYGYTF.

This clonotype was recorded only once. This sequence may be a read error, since a much larger clone differs from it by one base. The gene calls are TRBV6-6 and TRBJ2-3, with TRBD2 matching 7 bases. This CDR3 is built from 16 residues. Germline V gene sequence: CDR1 MNHNY, CDR2 SVGAGI (reference sequence). Trimming at V came to 0 bases and at J to 1 base, leaving 4 bases not matched to a gene. The CDR3 sequence is CASSYSRGDGTDTQYF. The CDR3, as DNA: TGTGCCAGCAGTTACTCACGGGGGGACGGCACAGATACGCAGTATTTT.

The rearrangement links TRBV7-9 to TRBJ1-1, with 7 bases lining up with TRBD1. In germline, CDR1 is SEHNR, CDR2 FQNEAQ (reference sequence). The CDR3 is made up of 14 amino acids. V gave up 0 bases and J gave up 7 bases; unmatched junction bases: 5. The CDR3 protein is CASSLAFWDSEAFF. In DNA, the CDR3 is TGTGCCAGCAGCTTAGCGTTCTGGGACAGTGAAGCTTTCTTT.

This clonotype came up a few times. V is TRBV7-9 and J is TRBJ2-7; maybe TRBD2 (7 bases). CDR1 and CDR2 (germline): SEHNR, FQNEAQ (reference sequence). The CDR3 is made up of 14 amino acids. The germline V and J ends were trimmed by 5 bases and 6 bases, with 17 bases remaining between them. This chain's CDR3 is CASSTGGERREQYF. The CDR3 DNA reads TGTGCCAGCAGCACGGGGGGCGAAAGGCGCGAGCAGTACTTC. The full variable domain, completed using reference TRBV7-9 and TRBJ2-7, is DTGVSQNPRHKITKRGQNVTFRCDPISEHNRLYWYRQTLGQGPEFLTYFQNEAQLEKSRLLSDRFSAERPKGSFSTLEIQRTEQGDSAMYLCASSTGGERREQYFGPGTRLTVT.

Ten or more counts support this clonotype. This chain uses TRBV7-8 with TRBJ2-5; D might be TRBD1 (8 bases). This CDR3 has 14 residues. Trimming removed 4 bases at V and 2 bases at J, with 11 bases between. CDR1 is SGHVS and CDR2 is FQNEAQ in the germline V gene. The CDR3 region is CASSYRGGQETQYF. For the CDR3, the DNA is TGTGCCAGCAGCTACAGGGGGGGTCAAGAGACCCAGTACTTC.

This chain links TRBV12-3 or TRBV12-4 with TRBJ2-7; the D gene could be TRBD1 or TRBD2 (5 bases each). Trimming removed 1 base at V and 2 bases at J, with 15 bases between. CDR3 length equals 16 residues. CDR3 region: CASSLGRQGVTYEQYF. Here the CDR3 DNA reads TGTGCCAGCAGTTTAGGGAGGCAGGGCGTTACCTACGAGCAGTACTTC.

The rearrangement links TRBV20-1 to TRBJ2-2, with unresolved D. This CDR3 region has 14 residues. CDR1 and CDR2 from the germline V gene are DFQATT and SNEGSKA (reference sequence). Trimming shortened V by 0 bases and J by 4 bases, and 9 bases separated the two germline ends. The CDR3, as DNA: TGCAGTGCTAGAGATTTCGGGTTCACCGGGGAGCTGTTTTTT. Its translation: CSARDFGFTGELFF.

This clonotype was recorded at least ten times. The chain carries TRBV7-8 and TRBJ2-1, with D tentatively TRBD1 (5 bases). Between the trimmed V and J ends, which lost 1 base and 0 bases, there was a span of 16 bases. The length of the CDR3 is 18 residues. Germline values: CDR1 SGHVS, CDR2 FQNEAQ. In DNA form, the CDR3 reads TGTGCCAGCAGCTTAGTATGGGGCTCCGAAAGCTCCTACAATGAGCAGTTCTTC. Translated, it gives CASSLVWGSESSYNEQFF. Drawing the rest from reference TRBV7-8 and TRBJ2-1, the complete variable domain is GAGVSQSPRYKVAKRGQDVALRCDPISGHVSLFWYQQALGQGPEFLTYFQNEAQLDKSGLPSDRFFAERPEGSVSTLKIQRTQQEDSAVYLCASSLVWGSESSYNEQFFGPGTRLTVL.

This clonotype has a count of ten or more. The chain links TRBV7-8 to TRBJ2-5; D perhaps matches TRBD2 (5 bases). With 0 bases removed from V and 3 bases from J, the gap between germline ends came to 14 bases. This CDR3 region has 16 residues. Per germline, CDR1 SGHVS and CDR2 FQNEAQ. CDR3 nucleotides: TGTGCCAGCAGCTTAGCCACCCGGACTGCAGAAGAGACCCAGTACTTC. It specifies CASSLATRTAEETQYF.

This clonotype was detected only a few times. V gene TRBV27 combines with J gene TRBJ1-1; D may be TRBD1 (6 bases). Germline V gene data show CDR1 as MNHEY and CDR2 as SMNVEV (reference sequence). The CDR3 extends over 13 amino acids. Trimming took 6 bases from V and 0 from J, leaving 8 bases between them. CDR3 in DNA: TGTGCCAGCAGAGGGGGAATGAACACTGAAGCTTTCTTT. It encodes CASRGGMNTEAFF.

This clonotype is a singleton in its sample. The chain uses TRBV6-1 and TRBJ2-1, with D possibly being TRBD1 or TRBD2 (5 bases each). Trimming pared 1 base from V and 6 bases from J, leaving 19 bases between. The CDR3 is 17 residues long. The germline gives CDR1 MNHNS, CDR2 SASEGT. The CDR3 DNA reads as TGTGCCAGCAGTGAAGAGAAATGGGACCACCTGGTCAATGAGCAGTTCTTC. It specifies CASSEEKWDHLVNEQFF.

The table lists this clonotype with many counts. The chain couples TRBV6-1 to TRBJ2-7; TRBD1 matches at 7 bases. V lost 2 bases and J lost 2; bases outside the gene matches: 9. Per the germline V gene, CDR1 is MNHNS and CDR2 is SASEGT. This CDR3 is 16 amino acids long. CDR3 DNA sequence: TGTGCCAGCAGTGAACCACAGGGGTTGACCGCCTACGAGCAGTACTTC. Protein product: CASSEPQGLTAYEQYF.

About this clonotype: A much larger clone is a single base away; this may be a read error. The chain has TRBV12-3 or TRBV12-4 and TRBJ1-5; 8 positions agree with TRBD1. Losses at the gene ends were 2 bases for V and 9 bases for J; bases not matched to a gene: 6. This CDR3 contains 14 residues. The CDR3 DNA follows: TGTGCCAGCAGTTTAAGGACAGGGTATCGGCCCCAGCATTTT. Protein sequence: CASSLRTGYRPQHF.